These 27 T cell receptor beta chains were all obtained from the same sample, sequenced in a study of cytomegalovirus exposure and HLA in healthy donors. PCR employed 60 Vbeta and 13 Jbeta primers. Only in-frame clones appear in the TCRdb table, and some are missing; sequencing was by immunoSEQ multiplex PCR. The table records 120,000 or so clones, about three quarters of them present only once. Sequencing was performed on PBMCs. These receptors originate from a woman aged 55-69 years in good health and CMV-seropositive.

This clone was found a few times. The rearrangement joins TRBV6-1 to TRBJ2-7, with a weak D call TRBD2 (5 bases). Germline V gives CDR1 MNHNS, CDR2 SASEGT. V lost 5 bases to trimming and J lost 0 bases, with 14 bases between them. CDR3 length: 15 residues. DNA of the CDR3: TGTGCCAGCAGTCAACCTGGCGGGTTCTCCTACGAGCAGTACTTC. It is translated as CASSQPGGFSYEQYF.

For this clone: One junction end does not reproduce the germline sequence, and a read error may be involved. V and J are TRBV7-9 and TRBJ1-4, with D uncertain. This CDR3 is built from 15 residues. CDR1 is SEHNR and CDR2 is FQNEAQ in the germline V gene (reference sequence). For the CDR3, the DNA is TGTTCCAGCAGCTTGAAGAGGGCAACTAATGAAAAACTGTTTTTT. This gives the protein CSSSLKRATNEKLFF.

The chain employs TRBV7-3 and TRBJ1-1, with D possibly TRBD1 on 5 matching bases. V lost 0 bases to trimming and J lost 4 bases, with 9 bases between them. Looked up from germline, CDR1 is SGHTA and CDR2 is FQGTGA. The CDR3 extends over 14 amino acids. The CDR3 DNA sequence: TGTGCCAGCAGCTTAACGGGGCCTGGCACTGAAGCTTTCTTT. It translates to CASSLTGPGTEAFF.

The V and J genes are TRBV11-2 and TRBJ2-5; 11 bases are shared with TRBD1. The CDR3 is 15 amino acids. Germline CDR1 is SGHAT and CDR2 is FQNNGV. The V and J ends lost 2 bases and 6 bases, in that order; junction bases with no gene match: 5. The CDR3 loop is CASSLPGQGGQTQYF. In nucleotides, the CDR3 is TGTGCCAGCAGCTTACCGGGACAGGGGGGCCAGACCCAGTACTTC.

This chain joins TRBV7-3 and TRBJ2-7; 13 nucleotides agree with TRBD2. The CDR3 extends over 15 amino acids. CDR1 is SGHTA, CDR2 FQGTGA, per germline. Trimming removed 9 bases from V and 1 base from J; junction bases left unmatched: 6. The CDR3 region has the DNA TGTGCCAGGGCCGGGACTAGCGGGACATCCTACGAGCAGTACTTC. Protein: CARAGTSGTSYEQYF.

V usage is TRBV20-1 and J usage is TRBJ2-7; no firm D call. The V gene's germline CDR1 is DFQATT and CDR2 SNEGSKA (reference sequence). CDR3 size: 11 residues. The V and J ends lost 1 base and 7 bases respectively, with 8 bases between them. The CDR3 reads CSARGGREQYF. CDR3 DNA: TGCAGTGCTAGAGGCGGAAGGGAGCAGTACTTC.

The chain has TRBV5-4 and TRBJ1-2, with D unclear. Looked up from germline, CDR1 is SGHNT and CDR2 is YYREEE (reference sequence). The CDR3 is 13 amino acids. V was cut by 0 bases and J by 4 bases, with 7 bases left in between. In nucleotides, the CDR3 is TGTGCCAGCAGCTTGGAAAGCTCCTATGGCTACACCTTC. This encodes CASSLESSYGYTF. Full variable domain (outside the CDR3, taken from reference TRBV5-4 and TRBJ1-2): ETGVTQSPTHLIKTRGQQVTLRCSSQSGHNTVSWYQQALGQGPQFIFQYYREEENGRGNFPPRFSGLQFPNYSSELNVNALELDDSALYLCASSLESSYGYTFGSGTRLTVV.

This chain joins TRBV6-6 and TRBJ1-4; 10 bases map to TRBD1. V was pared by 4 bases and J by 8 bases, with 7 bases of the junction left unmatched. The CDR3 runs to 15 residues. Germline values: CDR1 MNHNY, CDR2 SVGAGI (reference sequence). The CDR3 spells CASSSSGTGEEKLFF. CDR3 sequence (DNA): TGTGCCAGCAGTTCCTCCGGGACAGGGGAGGAAAAACTGTTTTTT.

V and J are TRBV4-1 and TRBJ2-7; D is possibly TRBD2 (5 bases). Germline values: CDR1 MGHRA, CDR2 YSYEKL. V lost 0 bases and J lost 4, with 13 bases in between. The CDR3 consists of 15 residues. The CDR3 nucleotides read TGCGCCAGCAGCCAAGAAACCGGGGTGGGTTACGAGCAGTACTTC. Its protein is CASSQETGVGYEQYF.

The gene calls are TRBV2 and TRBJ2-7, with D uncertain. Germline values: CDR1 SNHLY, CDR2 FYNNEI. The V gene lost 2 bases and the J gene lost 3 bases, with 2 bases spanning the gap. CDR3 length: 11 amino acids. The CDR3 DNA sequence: TGTGCCAGCAGTGAACGCTACGAGCAGTACTTC. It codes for CASSERYEQYF. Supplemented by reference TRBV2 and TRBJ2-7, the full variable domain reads EPEVTQTPSHQVTQMGQEVILRCVPISNHLYFYWYRQILGQKVEFLVSFYNNEISEKSEIFDDQFSVERPDGSNFTLKIRSTKLEDSAMYFCASSERYEQYFGPGTRLTVT.

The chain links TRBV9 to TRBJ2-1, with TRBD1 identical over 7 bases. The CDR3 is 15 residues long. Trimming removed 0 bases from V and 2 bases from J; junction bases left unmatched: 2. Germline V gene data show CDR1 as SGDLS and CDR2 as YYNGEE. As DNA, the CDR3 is TGTGCCAGCAGCGTAGCGGGACAGACCTACAATGAGCAGTTCTTC. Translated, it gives CASSVAGQTYNEQFF. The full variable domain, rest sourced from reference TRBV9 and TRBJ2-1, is DSGVTQTPKHLITATGQRVTLRCSPRSGDLSVYWYQQSLDQGLQFLIQYYNGEERAKGNILERFSAQQFPDLHSELNLSSLELGDSALYFCASSVAGQTYNEQFFGPGTRLTVL.

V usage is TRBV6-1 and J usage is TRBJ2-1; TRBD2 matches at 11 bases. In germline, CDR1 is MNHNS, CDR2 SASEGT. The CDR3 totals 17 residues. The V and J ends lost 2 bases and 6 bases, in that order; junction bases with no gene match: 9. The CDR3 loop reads CASSEHLSGRALNEQFF. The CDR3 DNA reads TGTGCCAGCAGTGAACACCTTAGCGGGAGGGCCCTCAATGAGCAGTTCTTC.

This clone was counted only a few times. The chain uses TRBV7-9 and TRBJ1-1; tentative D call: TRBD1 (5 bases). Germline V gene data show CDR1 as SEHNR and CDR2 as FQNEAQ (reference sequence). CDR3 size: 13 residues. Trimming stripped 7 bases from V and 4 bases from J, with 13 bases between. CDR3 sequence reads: CASNPERGTEAFF. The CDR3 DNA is TGTGCCAGCAACCCGGAAAGGGGCACTGAAGCTTTCTTT.

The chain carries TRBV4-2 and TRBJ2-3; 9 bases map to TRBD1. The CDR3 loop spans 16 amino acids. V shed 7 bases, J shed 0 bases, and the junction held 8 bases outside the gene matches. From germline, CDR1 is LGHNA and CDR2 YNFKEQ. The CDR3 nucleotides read TGTGCCAGCACAAACACGACAGGGGGTAGCACAGATACGCAGTATTTT. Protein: CASTNTTGGSTDTQYF.

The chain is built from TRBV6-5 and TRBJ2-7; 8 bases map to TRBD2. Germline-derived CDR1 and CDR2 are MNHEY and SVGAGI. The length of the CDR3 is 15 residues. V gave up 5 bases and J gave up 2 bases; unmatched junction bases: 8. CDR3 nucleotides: TGTGCCAGCAGTCTCCTTAATAGCGGGACCTACGAGCAGTACTTC. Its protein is CASSLLNSGTYEQYF.

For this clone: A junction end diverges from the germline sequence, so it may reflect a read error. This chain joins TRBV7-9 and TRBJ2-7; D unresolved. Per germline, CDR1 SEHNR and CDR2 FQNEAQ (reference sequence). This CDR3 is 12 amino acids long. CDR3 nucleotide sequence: TGTTCCAGCAGCTTAGGTCCGTACGAGCAGTACTTC. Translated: CSSSLGPYEQYF.

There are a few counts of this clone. The CDR3 DNA reads as TGTGCCAGCAGTCGCCTACCGGCGCGGGGGAGCACTGAAGCTTTCTTT. This gives the protein CASSRLPARGSTEAFF. J is TRBJ1-1 and V is TRBV28; the D gene is possibly TRBD1 (5 bases). The CDR3 has 16 residues. Per germline, CDR1 MDHEN and CDR2 SYDVKM. V was trimmed by 5 bases and J by 4 bases, leaving 20 bases between them.

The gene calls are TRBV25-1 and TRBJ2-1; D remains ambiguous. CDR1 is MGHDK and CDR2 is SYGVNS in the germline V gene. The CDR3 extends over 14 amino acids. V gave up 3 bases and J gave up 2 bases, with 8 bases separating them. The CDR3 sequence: CASSDGWAYNEQFF. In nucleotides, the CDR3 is TGTGCCAGCAGTGACGGGTGGGCCTACAATGAGCAGTTCTTC.

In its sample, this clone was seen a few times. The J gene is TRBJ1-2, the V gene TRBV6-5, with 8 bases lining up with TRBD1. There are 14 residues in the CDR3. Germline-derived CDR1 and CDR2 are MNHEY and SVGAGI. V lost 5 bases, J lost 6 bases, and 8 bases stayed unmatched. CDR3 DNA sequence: TGTGCCAGCAGTAGGACAGGGTCGGTAGATGGCTACACCTTC. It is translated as CASSRTGSVDGYTF.

The CDR3: CASSPTIWGPFGDYGYTF. CDR3 coding DNA: TGTGCCAGCTCACCGACGATCTGGGGGCCGTTTGGTGACTATGGCTACACCTTC. The rearrangement links TRBV18 to TRBJ1-2; possibly TRBD1 for D (6 bases). With 3 bases removed from V and 3 bases from J, the gap between germline ends came to 23 bases. Germline V CDR1 and CDR2: KGHSH, LQKENI. CDR3 length equals 18 residues.

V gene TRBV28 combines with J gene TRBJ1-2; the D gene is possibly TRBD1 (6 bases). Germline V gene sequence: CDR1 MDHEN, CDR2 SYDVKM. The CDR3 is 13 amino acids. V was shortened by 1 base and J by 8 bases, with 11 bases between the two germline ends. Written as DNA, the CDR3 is TGTGCCAGCAGTTTATTTGGACAGATCGGCTACACCTTC. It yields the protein CASSLFGQIGYTF.

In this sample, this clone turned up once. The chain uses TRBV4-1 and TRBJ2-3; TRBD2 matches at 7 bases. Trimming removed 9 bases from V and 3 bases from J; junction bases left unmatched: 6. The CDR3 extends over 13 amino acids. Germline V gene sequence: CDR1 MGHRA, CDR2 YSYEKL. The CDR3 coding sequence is TGCGCCAGTGGCCGCGGGAGTACAGATACGCAGTATTTT. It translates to CASGRGSTDTQYF.

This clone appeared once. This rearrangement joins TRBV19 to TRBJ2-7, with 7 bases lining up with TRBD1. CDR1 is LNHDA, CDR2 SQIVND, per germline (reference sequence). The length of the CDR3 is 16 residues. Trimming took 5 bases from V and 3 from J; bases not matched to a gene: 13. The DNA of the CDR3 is TGTGCCAGTAGTGACCATCAGGGGACAGTAAGCTACGAGCAGTACTTC. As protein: CASSDHQGTVSYEQYF.

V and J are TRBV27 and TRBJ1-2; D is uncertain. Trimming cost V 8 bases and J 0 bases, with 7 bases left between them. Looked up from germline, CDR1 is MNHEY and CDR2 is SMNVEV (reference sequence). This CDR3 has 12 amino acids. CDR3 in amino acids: CASRQANYGYTF. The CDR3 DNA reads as TGTGCCAGCCGTCAGGCTAACTATGGCTACACCTTC.

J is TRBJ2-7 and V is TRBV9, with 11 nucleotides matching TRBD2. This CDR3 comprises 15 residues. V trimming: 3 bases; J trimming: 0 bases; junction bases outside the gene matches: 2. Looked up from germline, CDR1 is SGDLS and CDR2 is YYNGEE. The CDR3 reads CASSETSGDSYEQYF. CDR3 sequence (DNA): TGTGCCAGCAGCGAGACTAGCGGGGACTCCTACGAGCAGTACTTC.

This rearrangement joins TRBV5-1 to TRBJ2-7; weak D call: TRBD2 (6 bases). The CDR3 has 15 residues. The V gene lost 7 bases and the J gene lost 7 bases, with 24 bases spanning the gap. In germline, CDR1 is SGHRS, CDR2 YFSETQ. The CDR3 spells CASCTTGTLTGEQYF. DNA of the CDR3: TGCGCCAGCTGTACAACGGGGACTCTTACTGGAGAGCAGTACTTC.

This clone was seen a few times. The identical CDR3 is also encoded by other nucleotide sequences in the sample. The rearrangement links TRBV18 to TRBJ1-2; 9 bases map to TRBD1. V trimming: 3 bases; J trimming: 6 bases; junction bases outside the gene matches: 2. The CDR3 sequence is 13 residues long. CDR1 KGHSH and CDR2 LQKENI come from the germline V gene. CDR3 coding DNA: TGTGCCAGCTCACCGGGACAGGGTGATGGCTACACCTTC. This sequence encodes CASSPGQGDGYTF.